These T cell receptor beta chains were read from a single sample in a study of T cells in narcolepsy. The data were produced by immunoSEQ multiplex PCR, yet TCRdb's version contains in-frame clones alone and is incomplete. The sample has 30,000 to 40,000 clones, 75% to 90% seen once; the top ten hold about 2.7%. Sequenced material: CD45RA- memory CD4+ T cells from PBMCs. Every receptor here comes from a human donor with narcolepsy. Each CDR3 is given with its conserved first and last residue.

>16|TRBJ2-1|TRBV6-1
CASSEFGTGAYNEQFF
>13|TRBJ1-1|TRBV5-4
CASSSQGGSEAFF
>14|TRBJ1-4|TRBV14
CASSRYRANEKLFF
>15|TRBJ2-7|TRBV28
CASSSIKAGVGEQYF
>15|TRBJ2-6|TRBV5-1
CASSRQGFGANVLTF
>16|TRBJ1-5|TRBV19
CASSDPTGHRNQPQHF
>12|TRBJ1-6|TRBV18
CASSPPRSPLHF
>15|TRBJ2-1|TRBV5-4
CASSSDQLPYNEQFF
>16|TRBJ1-6|TRBV7-2
CASSRMGGLDNSPLHF
>15|TRBJ2-1|TRBV2
CASSPTSGSGNEQFF
>13|TRBJ2-2|TRBV27
CATRGGEFGELFF
>15|TRBJ1-3|TRBV5-4
CASSLGSGSGNTIYF
>15|TRBJ2-7|TRBV2
CASSSPGQPADEQYF
>14|TRBJ1-1|TRBV6-5
CASRVTGAPGQAFF
>12|TRBJ2-7|TRBV6-5
CASSSLSYEQYF
>15|TRBJ2-7|TRBV15
CATSRDRVAGRNQYF
>15|TRBJ2-5|TRBV5-1
CASSLLGGSEETQYF
>14|TRBJ1-1|TRBV5-1
CASTTSGGRTEAFF
>12|TRBJ2-7|TRBV6-6
CASSLDSYEQYF
>13|TRBJ1-6|TRBV6-1
CASRWADNSPLHF
>16|TRBJ2-5|TRBV9
CASSPGGRYGLETQYF
>13|TRBJ2-5|TRBV30
CAWSAGSSRTQYF
>13|TRBJ1-1|TRBV9
CASRSEGAAEAFF
>11|TRBJ2-1|TRBV20-1
CSASVGGEQFF
>13|TRBJ2-5|TRBV21-1
CASSVRGQETQYF
>14|TRBJ2-3|TRBV10-3
CAAGGDRGADTQYF
>14|TRBJ2-7|TRBV7-9
CASSPGAGTYEQYF
>17|TRBJ2-7|TRBV7-9
CASSFLKQPGGSYEQYF
>15|-|TRBV14
CASSQDLGGSYEQYF
>16|TRBJ2-3|TRBV5-6
CASSSLSPFGTDTQYF
>13|TRBJ1-1|TRBV12-5
CASGPQGASRAFF